The 9 T cell receptor beta chains below all came from one sample that was sequenced in a study of blood T cell repertoires in COVID-19. Assay: immunoSEQ multiplex PCR; the TCRdb copy retains only in-frame clones and omits some. The sample has about 160,000 clones, roughly 88% seen once. The sample consisted of peripheral blood. These receptors came from a man aged 18 to 29 with acute or convalescent COVID-19.

This chain joins TRBV25-1 and TRBJ2-6; 8 bases map to TRBD1. J was trimmed by 0 bases and V by 8 bases; bases with no gene match: 9. Germline V gene lookup returns CDR1 MGHDK and CDR2 SYGVNS. This CDR3 comprises 17 residues. In nucleotides, the CDR3 is TGTGCCAGCTCCCGGGACAGGATTGACTCTGGGGCCAACGTCCTGACTTTC. It translates to CASSRDRIDSGANVLTF.

This clone showed up just once. The V call is TRBV29-1, the J call TRBJ2-7; 11 bases are shared with TRBD2. The junction had 13 bases not matched to a gene; V was cut back by 6 bases and J by 3 bases. This CDR3 comprises 16 residues. The germline gives CDR1 SQVTM, CDR2 ANQGSEA. The CDR3 nucleotides are TGCAGCGTCGCATCGGGACTAGCGGCGACGAGCTACGAGCAGTACTTC. This codes for CSVASGLAATSYEQYF.

This sequence joins TRBV18 and TRBJ1-2; 9 bases are shared with TRBD1. Germline CDR1 reads KGHSH; CDR2 reads LQKENI. V shed 3 bases and J 7 bases; nucleotides not matched to a gene: 6. The CDR3 spans 14 residues. The CDR3, as DNA: TGTGCCAGCTCACCGGGACAGGGAAGGGGTGGCTACACCTTC. It yields the protein CASSPGQGRGGYTF.

The V and J genes are TRBV27 and TRBJ2-6; 8 bases are a match to TRBD1. Germline-derived CDR1 and CDR2 are MNHEY and SMNVEV (reference sequence). The CDR3 is 16 residues long. J was trimmed by 2 bases and V by 4 bases; bases with no gene match: 4. Here the CDR3 reads CASSSAGGPGANVLTF. The CDR3 DNA follows: TGTGCCAGCAGTTCCGCAGGGGGCCCTGGGGCCAACGTCCTGACTTTC.

The chain carries TRBV5-1 and TRBJ1-4; 10 bases line up with TRBD1. Trimming removed 4 bases from V and 5 bases from J; junction bases left unmatched: 5. This CDR3 is built from 15 residues. The germline V gene encodes CDR1 SGHRS and CDR2 YFSETQ. CDR3 loop: CASSPGTGDNEKLFF. The CDR3 DNA is TGCGCCAGCAGCCCCGGGACAGGGGACAATGAAAAACTGTTTTTT. The full variable domain, rest sourced from reference TRBV5-1 and TRBJ1-4, is KAGVTQTPRYLIKTRGQQVTLSCSPISGHRSVSWYQQTPGQGLQFLFEYFSETQRNKGNFPGRFSGRQFSNSRSEMNVSTLELGDSALYLCASSPGTGDNEKLFFGSGTQLSVL.

V gene TRBV30 combines with J gene TRBJ2-7, with a possible D match to TRBD2 (6 bases). CDR1 and CDR2 from the germline V gene are GTSNPN and SVGIG (reference sequence). V gave up 5 bases and J gave up 5 bases, with 10 bases separating them. The CDR3 is made up of 11 amino acids. As DNA, the CDR3 is TGTGCCTGGGCAATAGCGGACGAGCAGTACTTC. This gives the protein CAWAIADEQYF.

Points on this clone: The same CDR3 can be traced to other DNA sequences in this sample. V gene TRBV5-4 combines with J gene TRBJ2-3; D is perhaps TRBD1 (6 bases). V lost 1 base to trimming and J lost 6 bases, with 9 bases between them. CDR1 and CDR2 from the germline V gene are SGHNT and YYREEE (reference sequence). This CDR3 spans 13 amino acids. The CDR3 sequence: CASSLNREDTQYF. In DNA form, the CDR3 reads TGTGCCAGCAGCTTGAACAGGGAGGATACGCAGTATTTT. Filled out from reference TRBV5-4 and TRBJ2-3, the complete variable domain reads ETGVTQSPTHLIKTRGQQVTLRCSSQSGHNTVSWYQQALGQGPQFIFQYYREEENGRGNFPPRFSGLQFPNYSSELNVNALELDDSALYLCASSLNREDTQYFGPGTRLTVL.

The chain recombines TRBV27 with TRBJ1-2; D possibly corresponds to TRBD1 (5 bases). From germline, CDR1 is MNHEY and CDR2 SMNVEV (reference sequence). CDR3 length: 12 amino acids. The germline V and J ends were trimmed by 5 bases and 8 bases, with 12 bases remaining between them. The CDR3 sequence is CASSPQGYGYTF. The DNA for the CDR3 is TGTGCCAGCAGTCCCCAGGGTTACGGCTACACCTTC.

This chain joins TRBV19 and TRBJ1-3; D is unresolved. The CDR3 is 17 residues long. V was clipped by 5 bases and J by 0 bases, with 17 bases between them. Germline-derived CDR1 and CDR2 are LNHDA and SQIVND (reference sequence). CDR3 nucleotide sequence: TGTGCCAGTAGTTTATCCTCTCTCTCGTTCTCTGGAAACACCATATATTTT. Protein sequence: CASSLSSLSFSGNTIYF.